These 20 T cell receptor beta chains share one sample of origin, sequenced in a study of cytomegalovirus exposure and HLA in healthy donors. Primers: 60 Vbeta forward and 13 Jbeta reverse. Libraries were prepared by immunoSEQ multiplex PCR; TCRdb keeps only in-frame clonotypes and omits some of them. Counted here are tens of thousands of clones, 65% to 70% occurring once; the ten biggest clones make up about 17%. The sequenced sample was PBMCs. The receptors here all came from a man between 40 and 49 years old in good health and CMV-seropositive.

The chain joins TRBV30 to TRBJ2-1; 7 bases line up with TRBD1. With V trimmed by 3 bases and J by 0 bases, 5 bases remained unmatched. The CDR3 loop spans 15 amino acids. CDR1 and CDR2 (germline): GTSNPN, SVGIG (reference sequence). The CDR3 DNA sequence: TGTGCCTGGAGCCCGGGACAGAGCTCCTACAATGAGCAGTTCTTC. It yields the protein CAWSPGQSSYNEQFF.

The V and J genes are TRBV19 and TRBJ2-3; 10 bases are a match to TRBD2. Germline trimming cut 5 bases from V and 3 bases from J; bases unmatched to any gene: 5. The CDR3 is 15 residues long. The germline gives CDR1 LNHDA, CDR2 SQIVND (reference sequence). CDR3: CASSVLAGRTDTQYF. As DNA, the CDR3 is TGTGCCAGTAGTGTACTAGCGGGGAGAACAGATACGCAGTATTTT.

In this sample, this clone turned up once. This chain links TRBV29-1 with TRBJ1-1; D not resolved. This CDR3 spans 13 amino acids. Germline CDR1 and CDR2: SQVTM and ANQGSEA. V lost 6 bases and J 5 bases, leaving 16 bases between the germline ends. The CDR3 coding sequence is TGCAGCGTGACGACGGGAGTGGGGACTGAAGCTTTCTTT. The encoded protein is CSVTTGVGTEAFF.

Here the CDR3 DNA reads TGCGCCAGCAGCTCTTCCGTGCAGGGGGGTAACTATGGCTACACCTTC. It specifies CASSSSVQGGNYGYTF. The rearrangement links TRBV5-1 to TRBJ1-2, with 7 nucleotides matching TRBD1. Trimming took 3 bases from V and 1 from J; bases not matched to a gene: 9. This CDR3 is 16 amino acids long. Per germline, CDR1 SGHRS and CDR2 YFSETQ.

This chain links TRBV28 with TRBJ2-7; 7 bases agree with TRBD2. The CDR3 is made up of 13 amino acids. Per germline, CDR1 MDHEN and CDR2 SYDVKM. The junction had 11 bases not matched to a gene; V was cut back by 8 bases and J by 7 bases. The CDR3, as DNA: TGTGCCAGCGCCGATAGCGGGCCGGGGGAGCAGTACTTC. Amino acid sequence: CASADSGPGEQYF.

J is TRBJ1-2 and V is TRBV27; D may be TRBD1 (6 bases). The germline CDR1 and CDR2 sequences are MNHEY and SMNVEV (reference sequence). The V gene lost 6 bases and the J gene lost 6 bases, with 14 bases spanning the gap. The CDR3 sequence is 13 residues long. CDR3 region: CASSKGGINGYTF. The CDR3 DNA reads as TGTGCCAGCAGCAAAGGGGGTATCAATGGCTACACCTTC.

V gene TRBV2 combines with J gene TRBJ1-6; D possibly corresponds to TRBD1 (5 bases). The CDR3 extends over 15 amino acids. Between the trimmed V and J ends, which lost 2 bases and 9 bases, there was a span of 14 bases. Germline V gene sequence: CDR1 SNHLY, CDR2 FYNNEI. The CDR3 sequence is CASSENPGVASPLHF. CDR3 DNA: TGTGCCAGCAGTGAAAATCCGGGGGTGGCTTCACCCCTCCACTTT.

The rearrangement uses TRBV5-1 and TRBJ2-3; no reliable D call. Deletions cut 1 base from V and 2 bases from J, with 8 bases between. The CDR3 has 14 amino acids. Germline CDR1 reads SGHRS; CDR2 reads YFSETQ. CDR3 sequence reads: CASSLWAATDTQYF. CDR3 nucleotides: TGCGCCAGCAGCTTGTGGGCTGCCACAGATACGCAGTATTTT.

Remarks on this clone: A read error may account for a junction end that differs from germline. The rearrangement joins TRBV5-6 to TRBJ1-3; unclear D gene. Germline V gene lookup returns CDR1 SGHDT and CDR2 YYEEEE. There are 16 residues in the CDR3. The CDR3 spells CASSLRMGLAGSTIYF. CDR3 DNA: TGTGCCAGCAGCTTAAGGATGGGTCTTGCAGGAAGCACCATATATTTT.

CDR3 DNA sequence: TGCGCCAGCAGCCCGGGGGGTGGGGTTGATACGCAGTATTTT. Translation gives CASSPGGGVDTQYF. The chain links TRBV4-3 to TRBJ2-3; 7 bases align to TRBD2. Trimming at V came to 4 bases and at J to 6 bases, leaving 7 bases not matched to a gene. There are 14 residues in the CDR3. Germline CDR1 is LGHNA and CDR2 is YSLEER.

The chain links TRBV7-2 to TRBJ1-1; D perhaps matches TRBD1 (5 bases). Per germline, CDR1 SGHTA and CDR2 FQGNSA. Trimming left V 1 base short and J 11 bases short, with 14 bases between. The CDR3 totals 13 residues. The DNA of the CDR3 is TGTGCCAGCAGCTTAGGTGGGGCTTACGGGGCTTTCTTT. This sequence encodes CASSLGGAYGAFF.

This chain connects TRBV18 to TRBJ1-1; 7 nucleotides line up with TRBD1. CDR3 length: 13 amino acids. The germline CDR1 and CDR2 sequences are KGHSH and LQKENI. The V gene end was trimmed by 3 bases and the J gene end by 3 bases; junction bases not matched to a gene: 1. As DNA, the CDR3 is TGTGCCAGCTCACCTACAGGGGACACTGAAGCTTTCTTT. Translation: CASSPTGDTEAFF. The full variable domain, in which reference TRBV18 and TRBJ1-1 provide the parts outside the CDR3, is NAGVMQNPRHLVRRRGQEARLRCSPMKGHSHVYWYRQLPEEGLKFMVYLQKENIIDESGMPKERFSAEFPKEGPSILRIQQVVRGDSAAYFCASSPTGDTEAFFGQGTRLTVV.

This clone was detected a few times. Here the CDR3 DNA reads TGTGCCAGCAGCCAGATAGCGGGTACGCAGTATTTT. Its translation: CASSQIAGTQYF. The chain links TRBV7-2 to TRBJ2-3; 7 nucleotides line up with TRBD2. Trimming took 5 bases from V and 8 from J; bases not matched to a gene: 4. From germline, CDR1 is SGHTA and CDR2 FQGNSA. The CDR3 covers 12 residues.

The J gene is TRBJ2-7, the V gene TRBV5-1; 7 nucleotides align to TRBD2. The V gene's germline CDR1 is SGHRS and CDR2 YFSETQ. V lost 1 base and J lost 2; bases outside the gene matches: 3. The CDR3 contains 14 residues. The CDR3: CASSLSGTPYEQYF. DNA for the CDR3: TGCGCCAGCAGCTTGAGCGGGACCCCCTACGAGCAGTACTTC.

The rearrangement uses TRBV7-2 and TRBJ2-5; 8 positions agree with TRBD2. From germline, CDR1 is SGHTA and CDR2 FQGNSA. J was trimmed by 2 bases and V by 5 bases; bases with no gene match: 10. CDR3 length: 16 residues. The CDR3 nucleotides are TGTGCCAGCAGCCCAGCGTTGCGGGGGGCTCAAGAGACCCAGTACTTC. Translation: CASSPALRGAQETQYF.

This clone was picked up a small number of times. This chain connects TRBV19 to TRBJ2-7; TRBD1 might be the D (6 bases). Germline V gene lookup returns CDR1 LNHDA and CDR2 SQIVND (reference sequence). The V end lost 3 bases, the J end lost 3 bases, and 15 bases lay between the germline ends. This CDR3 region has 15 residues. The CDR3 DNA reads TGTGCCAGTAGTATGACACAGGGAGATCGCTACGAGCAGTACTTC. Its protein product is CASSMTQGDRYEQYF.

The chain uses TRBV7-8 and TRBJ2-5; 9 bases are shared with TRBD1. Per germline, CDR1 SGHVS and CDR2 FQNEAQ. Trimming cost V 4 bases and J 3 bases; bases outside gene matches: 9. This CDR3 region has 16 residues. Here the CDR3 DNA reads TGTGCCAGCAGCTATCAACCGGGACAGGGAAAAGAGACCCAGTACTTC. Amino acids: CASSYQPGQGKETQYF.

This clone occurred a few times. J is TRBJ2-5 and V is TRBV4-3, with D perhaps TRBD2 (5 bases). This CDR3 region has 14 residues. Germline-derived CDR1 and CDR2 are LGHNA and YSLEER. Trimming stripped 0 bases from V and 6 bases from J, with 11 bases between. CDR3 region: CASSQDHRGKTQYF. The CDR3, as DNA: TGCGCCAGCAGCCAAGATCATCGGGGTAAGACCCAGTACTTC.

This chain uses TRBV7-2 with TRBJ2-7; 8 nucleotides agree with TRBD1. J gave up 5 bases and V 4 bases, and 7 bases lay outside the gene matches. Germline CDR1 reads SGHTA; CDR2 reads FQGNSA. CDR3 length equals 14 residues. In DNA, the CDR3 is TGTGCCAGCAGCTCGCGGACAGGGCAGAACGAGCAGTACTTC. Translating gives CASSSRTGQNEQYF. The variable domain in full, completed from reference TRBV7-2 and TRBJ2-7, reads GAGVSQSPSNKVTEKGKDVELRCDPISGHTALYWYRQSLGQGLEFLIYFQGNSAPDKSGLPSDRFSAERTGGSVSTLTIQRTQQEDSAVYLCASSSRTGQNEQYFGPGTRLTVT.

The chain couples TRBV27 to TRBJ1-5, with 7 nucleotides matching TRBD1. CDR3 length equals 15 residues. The ends lost 5 bases at V and 2 bases at J; junction bases unmatched: 6. Germline V gives CDR1 MNHEY, CDR2 SMNVEV (reference sequence). Here the CDR3 reads CASSPTGNGNQPQHF. Here the CDR3 DNA reads TGTGCCAGCAGTCCGACAGGGAACGGCAATCAGCCCCAGCATTTT.